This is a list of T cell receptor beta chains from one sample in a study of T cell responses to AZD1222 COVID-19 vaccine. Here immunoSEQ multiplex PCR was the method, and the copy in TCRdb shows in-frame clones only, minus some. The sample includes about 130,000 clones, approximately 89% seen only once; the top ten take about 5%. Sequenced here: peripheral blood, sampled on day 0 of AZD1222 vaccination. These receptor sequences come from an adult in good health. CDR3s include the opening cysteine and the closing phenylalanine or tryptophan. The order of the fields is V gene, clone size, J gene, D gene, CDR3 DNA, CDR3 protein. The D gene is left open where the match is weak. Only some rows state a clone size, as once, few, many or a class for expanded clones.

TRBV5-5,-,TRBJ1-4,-,TGTGCCAGCAGCTCCGGGACACGACGGGCTGAAAAACTGTTTTTT,CASSSGTRRAEKLFF
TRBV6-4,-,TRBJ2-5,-,TGTGCCAGCAGTGACTCAGTCAGGGGGACCCAGTACTTC,CASSDSVRGTQYF
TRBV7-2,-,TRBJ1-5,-,TGTGCCAGCAGCTTAGTCCCTGATCAGCCCCAGCATTTT,CASSLVPDQPQHF
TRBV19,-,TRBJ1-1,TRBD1,TGTGCCAGTACGGACAGGTTGAACACTGAAGCTTTCTTT,CASTDRLNTEAFF
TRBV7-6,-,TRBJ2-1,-,TGTGCCAGCAGCTTTGACCGTCAGAGCTCCTACAATGAGCAGTTCTTC,CASSFDRQSSYNEQFF
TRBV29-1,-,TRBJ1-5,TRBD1,TGCAGCGTTGCACAGGGGGGGGATCAGCCCCAGCATTTT,CSVAQGGDQPQHF
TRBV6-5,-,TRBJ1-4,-,TGTGCCAGCAGAAGCTTGGAGAACACTAATGAAAAACTGTTTTTT,CASRSLENTNEKLFF
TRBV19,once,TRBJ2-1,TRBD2,TGTGCCAGTAGTACCCCTGGACTAGCGGGAGGGTCGGGTGAGCAGTTCTTC,CASSTPGLAGGSGEQFF
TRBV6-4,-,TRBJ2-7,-,TGTGCCAGCAGTAACCGACGGGGACGGTTCTACGAGCAGTACTTC,CASSNRRGRFYEQYF
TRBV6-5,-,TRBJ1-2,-,TGTGCCAGCAGTTACCGTAGGAGTATCGTTTATGGCTACACCTTC,CASSYRRSIVYGYTF
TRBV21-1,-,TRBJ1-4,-,TGTGCCAGCGTACCGGACAGCGACGATGAAAAACTGTTTTTT,CASVPDSDDEKLFF
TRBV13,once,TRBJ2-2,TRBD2,TGTGCCAGCAGAACTAGCGGGGGGAACACCGGGGAGCTGTTTTTT,CASRTSGGNTGELFF
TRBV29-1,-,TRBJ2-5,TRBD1,TGCAGCGCCCCTTCCGGGACAGGGGAGGGAGAGACCCAGTACTTC,CSAPSGTGEGETQYF
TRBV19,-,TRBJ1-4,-,TGTGCCACTAGGGGGGATCTGATACGGGATGAAAAACTGTTTTTT,CATRGDLIRDEKLFF
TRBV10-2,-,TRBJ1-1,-,TGCGCCAGTCAGGACAGAATCGTGAACACTGAAGCTTTCTTT,CASQDRIVNTEAFF
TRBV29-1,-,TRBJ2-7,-,TGCAGCGTTGACCGGTCGGGGCACGCCGGTTCCTACGAGCAGTACTTC,CSVDRSGHAGSYEQYF
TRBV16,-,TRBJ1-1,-,TGTGCCAGCAGCCAATATCTCAGGGGTTCTGGTCACACTGAAGCTTTCTTT,CASSQYLRGSGHTEAFF
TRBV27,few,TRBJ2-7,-,TGTGCCAGCAGTTTTCGGGAGTTGCCCTCCTACGAGCAGTACTTC,CASSFRELPSYEQYF
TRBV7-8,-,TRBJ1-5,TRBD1,TGTGCCAGCAGCATCGGGGACAGGGCAGAGCAGCCCCAGCATTTT,CASSIGDRAEQPQHF
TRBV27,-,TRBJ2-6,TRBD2,TGTGCCAGCAGTCTCCGGGTAGCGGGAGCTGGGGCCAACGTCCTGACTTTC,CASSLRVAGAGANVLTF
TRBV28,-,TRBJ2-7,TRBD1,TGTGCCAGCAGTTTATTGTCAGGGGGTTCCTACGAGCAGTACTTC,CASSLLSGGSYEQYF
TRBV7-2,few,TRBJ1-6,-,TGTGCCAGCAGCCCAATCGAGGGGTATTCACCCCTCCACTTT,CASSPIEGYSPLHF
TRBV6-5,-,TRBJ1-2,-,TGTGCCAGCAGTCCCCAGTCACAACAGCAAAATGGCTACACCTTC,CASSPQSQQQNGYTF
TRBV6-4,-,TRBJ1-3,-,TGTGCCAGCAGGAGCCACAGGGTTCGAAACACCATATATTTT,CASRSHRVRNTIYF
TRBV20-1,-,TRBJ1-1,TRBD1,TGCAGAGCCACAGGGGGCACTGAAGCTTTCTTT,CRATGGTEAFF
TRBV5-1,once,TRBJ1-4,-,TGCGCCAGCAGCTTGGACCCTGTGGGGAGCCCAACTAATGAAAAACTGTTTTTT,CASSLDPVGSPTNEKLFF
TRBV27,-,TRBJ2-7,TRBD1,TGTGCCAGCAGTCCACGACAGGGCGTAACAGCCTACGAGCAGTACTTC,CASSPRQGVTAYEQYF
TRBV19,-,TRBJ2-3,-,TGTGCCAGTAGTATAGTCTCCACTAGAAGGACAGATACGCAGTATTTT,CASSIVSTRRTDTQYF
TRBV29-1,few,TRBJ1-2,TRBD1,TGCAGCGTTGTTAGGGACAGGCGGAATGGCTACACCTTC,CSVVRDRRNGYTF
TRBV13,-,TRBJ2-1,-,TGTGCCAGCAGCGGGCGAGCAGGGGCGCTCTACAATGAGCAGTTCTTC,CASSGRAGALYNEQFF
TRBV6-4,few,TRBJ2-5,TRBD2,TGTGCCAGCAGTGCCACCGGACTAGCCCCAATCTCCCAAGAGACCCAGTACTTC,CASSATGLAPISQETQYF
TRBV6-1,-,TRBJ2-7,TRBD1,TGTGCCAGCAGTGAATGGGGACAGGGTCCCTACGAGCAGTACTTC,CASSEWGQGPYEQYF
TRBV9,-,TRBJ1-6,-,TGTGCCAGCAGCGCCGAACTGGGGGGGGTGAGTTCACCCCTCCACTTT,CASSAELGGVSSPLHF
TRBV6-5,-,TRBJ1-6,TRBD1,TGTGCCAGCTCAACCGGGACAGGCGCCAATTCACCCCTCCACTTT,CASSTGTGANSPLHF
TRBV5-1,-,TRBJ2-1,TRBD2,TGCGCCAGCTGGATAGCGGGGGCTTCGGAGCAGTTCTTC,CASWIAGASEQFF
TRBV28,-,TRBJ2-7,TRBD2,TGTGCCAGCAGTCCCCTAGCGGGAGACTACGAGCAGTACTTC,CASSPLAGDYEQYF
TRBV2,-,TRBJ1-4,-,TGTGCCAGCAGTGAAGTAGGGGGTTCGGTGTTTTTT,CASSEVGGSVFF
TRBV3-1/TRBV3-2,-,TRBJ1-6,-,TGTGCCAGCAGCCAAGTTTGGAGGGGGAAAGGGTTGAATTCACCCCTCCACTTT,CASSQVWRGKGLNSPLHF
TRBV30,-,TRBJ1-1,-,TGTGCCCTATCCGGGGGCACTGAAGCTTTCTTT,CALSGGTEAFF
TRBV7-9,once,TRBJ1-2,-,TGTGCCAGCTCCCGCCCGGACAGAACCGTTGGCTACACCTTC,CASSRPDRTVGYTF
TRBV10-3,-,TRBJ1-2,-,TGTGCCATCAGTCGGACAGAGGGGCCCTATGGCTACACCTTC,CAISRTEGPYGYTF
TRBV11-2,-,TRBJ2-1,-,TGTGCCAGCAGCGTCGGACAGAGTAATGAGCAGTTCTTC,CASSVGQSNEQFF
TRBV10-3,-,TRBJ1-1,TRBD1,TGTGCCATCAGTACCGGGACAGGGCCCTCCGGGATGGCTTTCTTT,CAISTGTGPSGMAFF